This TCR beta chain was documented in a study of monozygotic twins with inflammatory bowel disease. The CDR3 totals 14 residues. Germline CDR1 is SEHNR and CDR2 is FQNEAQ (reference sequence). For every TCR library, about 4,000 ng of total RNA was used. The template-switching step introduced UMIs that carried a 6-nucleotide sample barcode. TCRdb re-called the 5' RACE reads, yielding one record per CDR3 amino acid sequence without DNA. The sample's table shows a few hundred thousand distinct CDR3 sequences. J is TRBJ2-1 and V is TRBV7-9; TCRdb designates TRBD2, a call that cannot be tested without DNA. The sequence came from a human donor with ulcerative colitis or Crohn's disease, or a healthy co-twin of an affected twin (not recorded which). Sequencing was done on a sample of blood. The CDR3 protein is CASTNLAAYNEQFF.